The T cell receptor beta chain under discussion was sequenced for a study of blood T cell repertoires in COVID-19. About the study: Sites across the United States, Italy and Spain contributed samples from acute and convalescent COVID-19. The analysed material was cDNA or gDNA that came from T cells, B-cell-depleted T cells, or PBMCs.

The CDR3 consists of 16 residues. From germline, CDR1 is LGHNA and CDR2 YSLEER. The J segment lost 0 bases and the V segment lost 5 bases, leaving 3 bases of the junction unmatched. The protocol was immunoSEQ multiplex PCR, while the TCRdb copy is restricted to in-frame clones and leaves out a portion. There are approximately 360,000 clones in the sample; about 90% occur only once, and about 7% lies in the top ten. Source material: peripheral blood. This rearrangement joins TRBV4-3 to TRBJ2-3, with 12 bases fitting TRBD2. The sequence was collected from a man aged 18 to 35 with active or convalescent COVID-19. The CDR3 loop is CASSFGTSGSTDTQYF. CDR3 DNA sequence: TGCGCCAGCAGCTTCGGGACTAGCGGGAGCACAGATACGCAGTATTTT.